What follows describes a single T cell receptor beta chain. No cognate antigen has been identified for it. From a lookup of the germline V gene (reference sequence), CDR1 and CDR2 are DFQATT and SNEGSKA. The CDR3 runs 13 residues from the cysteine to the phenylalanine. No DNA sequence is on record. The data were taken from a study of T cells expressing NK-cell markers (dated by TCRdb to the early 2020s). About the full investigation: Fewer than ten donors provided sorted CD3+CD56+NKG2C+, CD3+CD56+NKG2C- and CD3+CD56-NKG2C+ T-cell subsets, whose TCR beta-chain repertoires were profiled. Among the eight sequenced donors, seven were HCMV-seropositive and one was HCMV-seronegative. Randomly selected healthy volunteers, three men and five women, were used as the eight sequenced donors. Libraries were sequenced as 2 x 150 bp reads on Illumina HiSeq 2000/2500, MiSeq or NextSeq.

Instrument on record: Illumina HiSeq 2000. The TCR beta cDNA libraries were made using 5'RACE template switching, a step that added both a universal primer site and unique molecular identifiers. cDNA synthesis was primed from the TCR beta constant segment, followed by two successive PCR amplification steps. From the authors' description of their analysis: MIGEC handled demultiplexing of the reads and grouping by UMI, while MiTCR was used to assemble and quantify clonotypes. To exclude erroneous sequences, any TCR cDNA sequence not supported by at least two reads was discarded. The tcR package was used for downstream repertoire analysis, and clonotypes were matched across fractions by CDR3 nucleotide sequence plus V segment. Antigen specificity was annotated against VDJdb with VDJmatch, allowing one amino acid substitution in CDR3. Through TCRdb reprocessing, the reads give one entry per CDR3 protein sequence; DNA is omitted. These V and J calls derive from TCRdb rather than the authors' analysis. This sample's listing comprises some 410,000 distinct CDR3 sequences. The ten largest clones add up to more than 7% of the sample.

To determine HCMV serostatus, a commercial ELISA kit was used to detect HCMV-specific IgG in serum. Ficoll density gradient centrifugation was used to isolate peripheral blood mononuclear cells from blood. Study-wide conclusions, independent of this receptor: Those dominant clonotypes were again the most abundant among CD3+CD56-NKG2C+ cells in several donors, at roughly 25-60.1%. Whether the expanded NKG2C-expressing T cell clones were specific for HCMV antigens was left unclear. For several donors, the dominant CD3+CD56+NKG2C+ clonotypes were among the top 10 CD8+ clonotypes and accounted for roughly 1.0-8% of CD8+ T cells.

The sequencing input was blood T cells: a sorted CD56 or NKG2C T cell subset, CD4+ or CD8+ T cells, or bulk PBMC T cells (not recorded which). The chain employs TRBV20-1 and TRBJ2-4; TCRdb selects TRBD2, and the lack of DNA leaves this call unchecked. This receptor was identified in a woman aged 18-69 years in good health. The CDR3 corresponds to CSASPSGGAIQYF.